These 17 T cell receptor beta chains share one sample of origin, sequenced in a study of T-cell memory formation after mild COVID-19. TCRdb used MiXCR to reprocess the 5' RACE reads, holding one entry per CDR3 protein. This sample has 400,000 to 500,000 distinct CDR3 sequences, with about 20% found just once. Sequencing input: PBMCs or a T cell subset sorted from them (not recorded which). The origin of the receptors is an adult woman who had mild COVID-19 (a few samples of this study predate the infection). Cell type and time point are not known.

This clonotype showed up just a few times. This chain joins TRBV12-3 or TRBV12-4 and TRBJ2-7, with TRBD1 identical over 11 bases. J gave up 5 bases and V 5 bases, and 5 bases lay outside the gene matches. This CDR3 contains 14 residues. CDR3 amino acids: CASSARDRGDEQYF. DNA of the CDR3: TGTGCCAGCAGTGCTCGGGACAGGGGGGACGAGCAGTACTTC.

By share of the sample, this clonotype is medium-sized. V gene TRBV20-1 combines with J gene TRBJ2-1, with D perhaps matching TRBD1 or TRBD2 (6 bases each). Per the germline V gene, CDR1 is DFQATT and CDR2 is SNEGSKA (reference sequence). The CDR3 length is 17 residues. V was shortened by 8 bases and J by 0 bases, with 23 bases between the two germline ends. The CDR3 sequence: CSPRDSGAVASYNEQFF. The DNA of the CDR3 is TGCAGTCCAAGGGACTCGGGGGCCGTTGCCTCCTACAATGAGCAGTTCTTC.

V and J are TRBV12-3 or TRBV12-4 and TRBJ1-1; D gene unclear. CDR3 length: 14 amino acids. Trimming took off 3 bases at V and 0 bases at J, with 8 bases between the two ends. CDR3 in amino acids: CASSFRRVNTEAFF. CDR3 nucleotide sequence: TGTGCCAGCAGTTTCCGAAGGGTGAACACTGAAGCTTTCTTT.

The J gene is TRBJ2-7, the V gene TRBV12-3 or TRBV12-4; perhaps D is TRBD1 or TRBD2 (5 bases each). The CDR3 runs 14 residues. V was shortened by 7 bases and J by 5 bases, with 18 bases between the two germline ends. The CDR3 spells CASTNRDPRDEQYF. As DNA, the CDR3 is TGTGCCAGCACCAACCGGGACCCAAGGGACGAGCAGTACTTC.

This clonotype was seen more than once but under ten times. The chain has TRBV24-1 and TRBJ2-3, with D unresolved. The CDR3 has 14 amino acids. Per germline, CDR1 KGHDR and CDR2 SFDVKD. Deletions cut 4 bases from V and 6 bases from J, with 13 bases between. The CDR3 loop is CATSDPGRTDTQYF. Here the CDR3 DNA reads TGTGCCACCAGTGACCCAGGACGTACCGATACGCAGTATTTT.

The chain has TRBV9 and TRBJ2-5; tentative D call: TRBD1 (6 bases). From germline, CDR1 is SGDLS and CDR2 YYNGEE. Trimming cost V 1 base and J 5 bases, with 18 bases left between them. The CDR3 spans 16 residues. The CDR3 nucleotides read TGTGCCAGCAGCGTAAGTGTGGACAGAACCTACGAGACCCAGTACTTC. Translation: CASSVSVDRTYETQYF.

V usage is TRBV20-1 and J usage is TRBJ1-5, with 8 bases fitting TRBD1. Germline V gene lookup returns CDR1 DFQATT and CDR2 SNEGSKA (reference sequence). There are 13 residues in the CDR3. The V segment lost 5 bases and the J segment 6 bases; nucleotides outside the gene matches: 6. The CDR3 here is CSAPQGAGQPQHF. CDR3 nucleotides: TGCAGTGCTCCCCAGGGGGCAGGTCAGCCCCAGCATTTT.

The genes are TRBV5-1 and TRBJ2-5; possibly TRBD2 for D (6 bases). The CDR3 runs to 15 residues. V gave up 0 bases and J gave up 5 bases, with 14 bases separating them. The germline V gene encodes CDR1 SGHRS and CDR2 YFSETQ. DNA of the CDR3: TGCGCCAGCAGCTTGGAAGTCGGGGGAGCGGAGACCCAGTACTTC. Its translation is CASSLEVGGAETQYF. Full variable domain (remainder filled in from reference TRBV5-1 and TRBJ2-5): KAGVTQTPRYLIKTRGQQVTLSCSPISGHRSVSWYQQTPGQGLQFLFEYFSETQRNKGNFPGRFSGRQFSNSRSEMNVSTLELGDSALYLCASSLEVGGAETQYFGPGTRLLVL.

This clonotype was found a few times. The chain joins TRBV25-1 to TRBJ1-6; a possible D gene is TRBD1 (6 bases). This CDR3 contains 16 residues. The germline V gene encodes CDR1 MGHDK and CDR2 SYGVNS. The V end was cut by 5 bases, the J end by 5 bases, with 16 bases between. CDR3 sequence (DNA): TGTGCCAGCAGTAGGACAGAATTAAGTAATAATTCACCCCTCCACTTT. Its translation is CASSRTELSNNSPLHF.

The V and J genes are TRBV20-1 and TRBJ2-1; D is possibly TRBD1 (5 bases). CDR1 is DFQATT, CDR2 SNEGSKA, per germline (reference sequence). V was pared by 0 bases and J by 5 bases, with 11 bases between. There are 14 residues in the CDR3. The CDR3 region has the DNA TGCAGTGCTAGAGAAGGGGTATCCGACAATGAGCAGTTCTTC. It yields the protein CSAREGVSDNEQFF.

There are a few counts of this clonotype. This chain's CDR3 is CASSLEGPYQETQYF. The CDR3 bases are TGCGCCAGCAGCTTGGAGGGACCGTACCAAGAGACCCAGTACTTC. The chain combines TRBV5-1 with TRBJ2-5; D is tentatively TRBD1 or TRBD2 (5 bases each). The V and J ends lost 0 bases and 0 bases respectively, with 9 bases between them. Germline V gene sequence: CDR1 SGHRS, CDR2 YFSETQ. The CDR3 sequence is 15 residues long.

This chain connects TRBV7-7 to TRBJ2-5, with 9 bases that match TRBD2. Germline V gene lookup returns CDR1 SSHAT and CDR2 FNYEAQ (reference sequence). The CDR3 is made up of 15 amino acids. Losses at the gene ends were 4 bases for V and 1 base for J; bases not matched to a gene: 4. CDR3 bases: TGTGCCAGCAGCTCCAGCGGGGGGCCCCAAGAGACCCAGTACTTC. It specifies CASSSSGGPQETQYF. The full variable domain, completed using reference TRBV7-7 and TRBJ2-5, is GAGVSQSPRYKVTKRGQDVTLRCDPISSHATLYWYQQALGQGPEFLTYFNYEAQPDKSGLPSDRFSAERPEGSISTLTIQRTEQRDSAMYRCASSSSGGPQETQYFGPGTRLLVL.

J is TRBJ2-1 and V is TRBV15; D may be TRBD2 (6 bases). The CDR3 consists of 18 residues. With 3 bases removed from V and 0 bases from J, the gap between germline ends came to 18 bases. Germline lookup yields CDR1 LNHNV and CDR2 YYDKDF (reference sequence). This chain's CDR3 is CATSRTRLVGSSYNEQFF. For the CDR3, the DNA is TGTGCCACCAGCAGGACCCGACTAGTGGGAAGCTCCTACAATGAGCAGTTCTTC.

This clonotype came up many times. The chain recombines TRBV3-1 with TRBJ2-5; no firm D call. CDR1 LGHDT and CDR2 YNNKEL come from the germline V gene (reference sequence). V was clipped by 4 bases and J by 1 base, with 4 bases between them. This CDR3 is built from 12 residues. DNA of the CDR3: TGTGCCAGCAGCCGAGTCCAAGAGACCCAGTACTTC. Its translation: CASSRVQETQYF.

This chain connects TRBV4-1 to TRBJ2-2; TRBD2 is a possible D gene (5 bases). The V and J ends lost 0 bases and 2 bases respectively, with 10 bases between them. The CDR3 extends over 16 amino acids. Germline CDR1 is MGHRA and CDR2 is YSYEKL. The chain's CDR3 is CASSQEPGYNTGELFF. As DNA, the CDR3 is TGCGCCAGCAGCCAAGAACCGGGGTATAACACCGGGGAGCTGTTTTTT.

This clonotype was detected a few times. This sequence joins TRBV9 and TRBJ1-5; D remains unclear. The CDR3 has 15 amino acids. The germline V gene encodes CDR1 SGDLS and CDR2 YYNGEE. The V end lost 3 bases, the J end lost 0 bases, and 10 bases lay between the germline ends. In DNA, the CDR3 is TGTGCCAGCAGCGAGAAGGTGGATAGCAATCAGCCCCAGCATTTT. Amino acids: CASSEKVDSNQPQHF.

This clonotype was recorded a few times. The chain links TRBV5-1 to TRBJ2-1; 7 nucleotides agree with TRBD1. The V segment lost 0 bases and the J segment 2 bases; nucleotides outside the gene matches: 5. The CDR3 spans 16 residues. CDR1 and CDR2 (germline): SGHRS, YFSETQ. The CDR3 DNA is TGCGCCAGCAGCTTGGTAGGACAGGCCCCCTACAATGAGCAGTTCTTC. Translating gives CASSLVGQAPYNEQFF.